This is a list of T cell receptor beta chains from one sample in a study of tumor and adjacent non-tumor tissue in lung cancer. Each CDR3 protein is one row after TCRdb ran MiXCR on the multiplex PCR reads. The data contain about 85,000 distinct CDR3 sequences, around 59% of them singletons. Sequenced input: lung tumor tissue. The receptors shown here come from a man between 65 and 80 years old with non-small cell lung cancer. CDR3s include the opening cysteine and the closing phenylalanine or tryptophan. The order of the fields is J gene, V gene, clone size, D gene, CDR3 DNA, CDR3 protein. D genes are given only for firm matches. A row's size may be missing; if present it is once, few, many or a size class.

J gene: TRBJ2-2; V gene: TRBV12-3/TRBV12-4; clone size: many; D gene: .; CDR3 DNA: TGTGCCAGCACCTTAGACGGAGTCACCGGGGAGCTGTTTTTT; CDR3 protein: CASTLDGVTGELFF
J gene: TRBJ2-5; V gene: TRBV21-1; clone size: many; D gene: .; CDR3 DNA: TGTGCCAGCAGCAAAGGGGAGCAGCCCCAAGAGACCCAGTACTTC; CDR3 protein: CASSKGEQPQETQYF
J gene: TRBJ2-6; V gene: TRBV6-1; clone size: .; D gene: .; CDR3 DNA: TGTGCCAGTTGTGCCAAGGACAGATCTGGGGCCAACGTCCTGACTTTC; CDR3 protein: CASCAKDRSGANVLTF
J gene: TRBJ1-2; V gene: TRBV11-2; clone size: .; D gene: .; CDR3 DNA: TGTGCCAGCAGCCATCGGGTGGGGTCCGGATACACCTTC; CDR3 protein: CASSHRVGSGYTF
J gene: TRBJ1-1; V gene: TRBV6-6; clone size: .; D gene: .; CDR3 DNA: TGTGCCAGCCTTGGTCCTCCTCCTAATACTGAAGCTTTCTTT; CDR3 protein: CASLGPPPNTEAFF
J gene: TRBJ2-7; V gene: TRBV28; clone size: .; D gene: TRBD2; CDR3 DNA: TGTGCCAGCAGCCCCGGACTAGCGGTCTCCTACGGGCAGTACTTC; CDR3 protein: CASSPGLAVSYGQYF
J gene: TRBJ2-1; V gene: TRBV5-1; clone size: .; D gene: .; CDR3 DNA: TGCGCCAGCAGCTTTGGCAACTCCTACAATGAGCGGTTCTTC; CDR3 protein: CASSFGNSYNERFF
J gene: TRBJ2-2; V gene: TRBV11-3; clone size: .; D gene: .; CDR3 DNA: TGTACCAGCAGTCCCTTGAACGCCGAGGAGCTGTTTTTT; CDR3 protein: CTSSPLNAEELFF
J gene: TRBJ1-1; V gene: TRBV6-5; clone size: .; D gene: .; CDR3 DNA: TGTGCTAGCAAATTGGGACCGAGAACAACTGAAGCTTTCTTT; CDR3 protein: CASKLGPRTTEAFF
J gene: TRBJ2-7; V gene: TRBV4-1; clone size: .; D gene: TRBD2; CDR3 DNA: TGCACCAGCGGCCAAGATCGGGTAGCGGGCTACTACGAGCAGTATTTC; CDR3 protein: CTSGQDRVAGYYEQYF
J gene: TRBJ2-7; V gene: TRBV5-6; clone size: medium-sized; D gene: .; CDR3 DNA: TGTGCCAGCAGCTTGTCCAGTAGCGAGCAGTACTTC; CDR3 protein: CASSLSSSEQYF
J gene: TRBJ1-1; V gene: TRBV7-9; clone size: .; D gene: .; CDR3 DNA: TGTGCCAGCAGCTTAATTCGCAGTACCTTGAACACTGAAGCTTTCTTT; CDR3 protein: CASSLIRSTLNTEAFF
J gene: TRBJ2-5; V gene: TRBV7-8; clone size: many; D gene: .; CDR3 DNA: TGTGCCAGCAGCTTACGCCCTTCCGAGAGGGGAGAGACCCAGTACTTC; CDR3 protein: CASSLRPSERGETQYF
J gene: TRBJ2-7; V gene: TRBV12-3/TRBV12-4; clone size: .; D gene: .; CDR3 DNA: TGTGTCAGCAGAACCTCATTTACAGGGACTGTGAACGAGCAGTACTTC; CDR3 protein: CVSRTSFTGTVNEQYF
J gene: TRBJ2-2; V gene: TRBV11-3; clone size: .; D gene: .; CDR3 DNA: .; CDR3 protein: CTSSPLNTGSCFF